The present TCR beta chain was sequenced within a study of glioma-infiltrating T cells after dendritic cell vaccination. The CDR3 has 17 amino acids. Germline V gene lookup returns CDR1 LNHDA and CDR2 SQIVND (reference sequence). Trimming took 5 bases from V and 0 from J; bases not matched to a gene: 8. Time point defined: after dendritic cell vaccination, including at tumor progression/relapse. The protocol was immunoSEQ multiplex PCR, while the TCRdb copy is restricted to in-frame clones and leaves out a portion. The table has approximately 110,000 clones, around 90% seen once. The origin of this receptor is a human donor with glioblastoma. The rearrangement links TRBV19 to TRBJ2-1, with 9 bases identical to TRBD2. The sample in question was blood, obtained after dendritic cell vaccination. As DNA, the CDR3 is TGTGCCAGTAGTCCCATAGCGGGAGACCTCTCCTACAATGAGCAGTTCTTC. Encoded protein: CASSPIAGDLSYNEQFF.